This T cell receptor (beta chain) was captured in a study of blood T cells in healthy people across ages. A second roughly 6 to 11 cycle PCR used barcoded and J-beta primers. One entry per CDR3 protein results from TCRdb running MiXCR on the 5' RACE reads. The sample lists roughly 1.5 million distinct CDR3 sequences; approximately 43% were seen once. The germline V gene has CDR1 LGHDT and CDR2 YNNKEL (reference sequence). Between the trimmed V and J ends, which lost 1 base and 8 bases, there was a span of 14 bases. The CDR3 sequence is 14 residues long. This sequence was found in a woman in her late teens or twenties in good health. Sequenced material: blood. This chain links TRBV3-1 with TRBJ1-2; D is undetermined. CDR3 bases: TGTGCCAGCAGCCAAGGGAGTTCCCTTGGCGGCTACACCTTC. Translated, it gives CASSQGSSLGGYTF.